These 20 T cell receptor beta chains came from one sample sequenced in a study of blood T cell repertoires in COVID-19. Method: immunoSEQ multiplex PCR; TCRdb's copy keeps in-frame clones and lacks some. The sample shows almost 95,000 clones, about four fifths of them seen only once. Sequencing input: peripheral blood. The receptors were sampled from a man in his 60s with acute or convalescent COVID-19.

V and J are TRBV15 and TRBJ1-1; 11 bases align to TRBD1. Germline assignment: CDR1 LNHNV and CDR2 YYDKDF (reference sequence). V trimming: 5 bases; J trimming: 5 bases; junction bases outside the gene matches: 7. The CDR3 totals 15 residues. The CDR3 here is CATSFGTGGGTEAFF. The DNA for the CDR3 is TGTGCCACCAGCTTCGGGACAGGGGGAGGAACTGAAGCTTTCTTT. Based on the CDR3 plus reference TRBV15 and TRBJ1-1, the full variable domain is DAMVIQNPRYQVTQFGKPVTLSCSQTLNHNVMYWYQQKSSQAPKLLFHYYDKDFNNEADTPDNFQSRRPNTSFCFLDIRSPGLGDTAMYLCATSFGTGGGTEAFFGQGTRLTVV.

This chain joins TRBV6-5 and TRBJ2-7; D gene ambiguous. The CDR3 runs to 12 residues. V was cut by 8 bases and J by 9 bases, with 17 bases left in between. Germline V gives CDR1 MNHEY, CDR2 SVGAGI. The CDR3 spells CASSAPGSGQYF. DNA for the CDR3: TGTGCCAGCTCAGCCCCCGGTTCAGGGCAGTACTTC.

The V call is TRBV13, the J call TRBJ1-6; no definite D call. Deletions cut 0 bases from V and 0 bases from J, with 6 bases between. Germline V gene data show CDR1 as PRHDT and CDR2 as FYEKMQ (reference sequence). The CDR3 runs to 16 residues. DNA for the CDR3: TGTGCCAGCAGCTTAGGGTGGGCCTCCTATAATTCACCCCTCCACTTT. Protein sequence: CASSLGWASYNSPLHF.

The chain couples TRBV5-5 to TRBJ1-1; no clear D. Germline V gene sequence: CDR1 SGHKS, CDR2 YYEKEE (reference sequence). The CDR3 sequence is 12 residues long. V lost 2 bases and J 5 bases, leaving 7 bases between the germline ends. CDR3 sequence (DNA): TGTGCCAGCAGCTTACTTTTGACTGAAGCTTTCTTT. Protein product: CASSLLLTEAFF.

The CDR3 sequence is CASSPDRDEKLFF. CDR3 bases: TGTGCCAGCTCACCTGACAGGGATGAAAAACTGTTTTTT. This chain connects TRBV18 to TRBJ1-4; TRBD1 matches at 7 bases. The CDR3 is 13 amino acids. With 3 bases clipped from V and 6 bases from J, the junction kept 1 base outside the gene matches. CDR1 is KGHSH, CDR2 LQKENI, per germline. Looking up the rest from reference TRBV18 and TRBJ1-4 gives the full variable domain: NAGVMQNPRHLVRRRGQEARLRCSPMKGHSHVYWYRQLPEEGLKFMVYLQKENIIDESGMPKERFSAEFPKEGPSILRIQQVVRGDSAAYFCASSPDRDEKLFFGSGTQLSVL.

This clone was seen a few times. The chain has TRBV19 and TRBJ2-1; a weak D match, TRBD1 (6 bases). The V end was cut by 5 bases, the J end by 0 bases, with 8 bases between. Germline V gene sequence: CDR1 LNHDA, CDR2 SQIVND (reference sequence). The CDR3 consists of 14 residues. The CDR3 nucleotides are TGTGCCAGTAGTGACAGGAGCTCCTACAATGAGCAGTTCTTC. It translates to CASSDRSSYNEQFF.

The V call is TRBV5-4, the J call TRBJ1-1; 9 bases are shared with TRBD1. CDR1 and CDR2 from the germline V gene are SGHNT and YYREEE (reference sequence). This CDR3 has 18 residues. V was pared by 1 base and J by 4 bases, with 14 bases of the junction left unmatched. The CDR3 coding sequence is TGTGCCAGCAGCTTGACGCCCCGGACAGGGGTGTTCGGCACTGAAGCTTTCTTT. Its protein is CASSLTPRTGVFGTEAFF. Full variable domain (outside the CDR3, taken from reference TRBV5-4 and TRBJ1-1): ETGVTQSPTHLIKTRGQQVTLRCSSQSGHNTVSWYQQALGQGPQFIFQYYREEENGRGNFPPRFSGLQFPNYSSELNVNALELDDSALYLCASSLTPRTGVFGTEAFFGQGTRLTVV.

This clone was observed a handful of times. The chain has TRBV5-1 and TRBJ1-2; perhaps TRBD1 as D (6 bases). Germline values: CDR1 SGHRS, CDR2 YFSETQ. V lost 4 bases and J lost 8, with 21 bases in between. CDR3 length equals 15 residues. CDR3 in DNA: TGCGCCAGCAGCCTGGGCGGCCGGGGGGCGCGGGGCTACACCTTC. As protein: CASSLGGRGARGYTF.

Only one count was recorded for this clone. The same CDR3 can be traced to other DNA sequences in this sample. The rearrangement uses TRBV27 and TRBJ2-7, with 7 bases matching TRBD1. The V gene end was trimmed by 5 bases and the J gene end by 2 bases; junction bases not matched to a gene: 3. CDR3 size: 13 residues. The germline CDR1 and CDR2 sequences are MNHEY and SMNVEV (reference sequence). The CDR3 region has the DNA TGTGCCAGCAGTCTGGGACAGACCTACGAGCAGTACTTC. This gives the protein CASSLGQTYEQYF.

The chain links TRBV7-2 to TRBJ2-3; 9 bases map to TRBD1. Germline values: CDR1 SGHTA, CDR2 FQGNSA. The junction had 3 bases not matched to a gene; V was cut back by 1 base and J by 1 base. This CDR3 spans 16 amino acids. This chain's CDR3 is CASSLDRTGGTDTQYF. DNA for the CDR3: TGTGCCAGCAGCTTAGATCGGACAGGGGGCACAGATACGCAGTATTTT. The full variable domain, rest sourced from reference TRBV7-2 and TRBJ2-3, is GAGVSQSPSNKVTEKGKDVELRCDPISGHTALYWYRQSLGQGLEFLIYFQGNSAPDKSGLPSDRFSAERTGGSVSTLTIQRTQQEDSAVYLCASSLDRTGGTDTQYFGPGTRLTVL.

This chain links TRBV7-9 with TRBJ1-5, with a possible D match to TRBD1 (6 bases). Trimming took 3 bases from V and 1 from J, leaving 16 bases between them. The CDR3 spans 17 residues. In germline, CDR1 is SEHNR, CDR2 FQNEAQ (reference sequence). The CDR3 sequence is CASSFLTGCDSNQPQHF. The CDR3 bases are TGTGCCAGCAGCTTTCTAACAGGGTGTGACAGCAATCAGCCCCAGCATTTT.

This clone was counted between two and nine times. Written as DNA, the CDR3 is TGTGCCAGCAGCCCTGGACACCTAGGCACAGATACGCAGTATTTT. Residues: CASSPGHLGTDTQYF. J is TRBJ2-3 and V is TRBV3-1 (or the pseudogene TRBV3-2); D perhaps matches TRBD1 (5 bases). Trimming stripped 4 bases from V and 1 base from J, with 12 bases between. Germline values: CDR1 LGHDT, CDR2 YNNKEL (reference sequence). CDR3 length equals 15 residues.

The J gene is TRBJ1-1, the V gene TRBV6-5, with 9 positions matching TRBD1. The germline V gene encodes CDR1 MNHEY and CDR2 SVGAGI. J gave up 1 base and V 5 bases, and 5 bases lay outside the gene matches. This CDR3 is 15 amino acids long. CDR3 sequence reads: CASSTTGGANTEAFF. CDR3 DNA sequence: TGTGCCAGCAGTACGACAGGGGGGGCGAACACTGAAGCTTTCTTT.

This rearrangement joins TRBV5-6 to TRBJ1-2, with 8 bases identical to TRBD1. CDR3 length equals 12 residues. After removal of 3 bases from V and 9 bases from J, the junction contained 4 bases not matched to a gene. Germline V gene data show CDR1 as SGHDT and CDR2 as YYEEEE. The CDR3 sequence: CASSYRDRSYTF. The CDR3 nucleotides are TGTGCCAGCAGCTACCGGGACAGGAGCTACACCTTC.

In this sample, this clone turned up once. The V and J genes are TRBV19 and TRBJ1-5; 7 nucleotides match TRBD1. Germline CDR1 reads LNHDA; CDR2 reads SQIVND (reference sequence). CDR3 length: 13 residues. V trimming: 8 bases; J trimming: 6 bases; junction bases outside the gene matches: 7. CDR3 sequence: CASGPGGPQPQHF. The CDR3 DNA reads as TGTGCCAGTGGACCAGGGGGGCCTCAGCCCCAGCATTTT.

The chain uses TRBV6-5 and TRBJ1-1; the match to TRBD1 covers 7 bases. V shed 6 bases, J shed 5 bases, and the junction held 12 bases outside the gene matches. The CDR3 is 15 amino acids. Germline CDR1 is MNHEY and CDR2 is SVGAGI. The CDR3 coding sequence is TGTGCCAGCAGGGTCCTTACAGGGGAAGGAACTGAAGCTTTCTTT. Its protein product is CASRVLTGEGTEAFF.

This chain links TRBV25-1 with TRBJ1-1; a possible D gene is TRBD1 (5 bases). CDR1 is MGHDK and CDR2 is SYGVNS in the germline V gene. The CDR3 spans 18 residues. The V and J ends lost 4 bases and 4 bases respectively, with 25 bases between them. The CDR3 region is CASSGILVGLGQGTEAFF. In DNA, the CDR3 is TGTGCCAGCAGTGGTATACTAGTGGGACTGGGCCAGGGCACTGAAGCTTTCTTT.

The CDR3 DNA sequence: TGTGCCAGCAGCACAGGGACAGCGTATAATTCACCCCTCCACTTT. This translates into CASSTGTAYNSPLHF. This sequence joins TRBV5-5 and TRBJ1-6, with 7 bases that match TRBD1. The CDR3 sequence is 15 residues long. Per the germline V gene, CDR1 is SGHKS and CDR2 is YYEKEE (reference sequence). Trimming cost V 4 bases and J 4 bases; bases outside gene matches: 5.

In the case of this clone: This sample also contains other DNA sequences that code for the same CDR3. V gene TRBV5-1 combines with J gene TRBJ1-1; D is perhaps TRBD1 (5 bases). V lost 3 bases and J 1 base, leaving 10 bases between the germline ends. CDR1 is SGHRS and CDR2 is YFSETQ in the germline V gene. CDR3 length: 14 residues. The CDR3 loop reads CASSSQGKNTEAFF. The CDR3 nucleotides are TGCGCCAGCAGCTCCCAGGGAAAGAACACTGAAGCTTTCTTT.

The gene calls are TRBV7-3 and TRBJ1-2; 9 nucleotides line up with TRBD1. CDR3 length: 15 residues. The junction had 9 bases not matched to a gene; V was cut back by 5 bases and J by 5 bases. Germline V gives CDR1 SGHTA, CDR2 FQGTGA. CDR3 region: CASSEETGGKYGYTF. As DNA, the CDR3 is TGTGCCAGCAGCGAGGAGACAGGGGGAAAATATGGCTACACCTTC.